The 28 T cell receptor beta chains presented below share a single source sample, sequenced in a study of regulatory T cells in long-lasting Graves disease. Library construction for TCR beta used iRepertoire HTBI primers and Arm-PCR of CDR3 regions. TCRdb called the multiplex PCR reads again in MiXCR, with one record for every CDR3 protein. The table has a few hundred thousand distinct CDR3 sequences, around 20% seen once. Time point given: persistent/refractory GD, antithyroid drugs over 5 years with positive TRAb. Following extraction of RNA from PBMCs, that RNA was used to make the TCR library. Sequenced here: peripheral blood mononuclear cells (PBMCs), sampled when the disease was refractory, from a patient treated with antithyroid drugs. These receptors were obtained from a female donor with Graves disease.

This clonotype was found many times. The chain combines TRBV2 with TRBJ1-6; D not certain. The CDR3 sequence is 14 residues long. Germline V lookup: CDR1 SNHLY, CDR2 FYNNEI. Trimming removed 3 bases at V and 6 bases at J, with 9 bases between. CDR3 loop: CASSDRSGNSPLHF. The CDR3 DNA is TGTGCCAGCAGTGACAGGTCTGGTAATTCACCCCTCCACTTT. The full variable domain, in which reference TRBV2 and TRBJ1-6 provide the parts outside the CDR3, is EPEVTQTPSHQVTQMGQEVILRCVPISNHLYFYWYRQILGQKVEFLVSFYNNEISEKSEIFDDQFSVERPDGSNFTLKIRSTKLEDSAMYFCASSDRSGNSPLHFGNGTRLTVT.

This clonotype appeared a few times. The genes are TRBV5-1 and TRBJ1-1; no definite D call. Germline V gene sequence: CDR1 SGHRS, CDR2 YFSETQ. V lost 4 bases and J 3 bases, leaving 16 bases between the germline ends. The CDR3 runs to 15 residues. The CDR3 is CASSADGRSDTEAFF. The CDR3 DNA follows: TGCGCCAGCAGCGCGGACGGCAGGTCGGACACTGAAGCTTTCTTT. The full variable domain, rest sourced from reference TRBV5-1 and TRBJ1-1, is KAGVTQTPRYLIKTRGQQVTLSCSPISGHRSVSWYQQTPGQGLQFLFEYFSETQRNKGNFPGRFSGRQFSNSRSEMNVSTLELGDSALYLCASSADGRSDTEAFFGQGTRLTVV.

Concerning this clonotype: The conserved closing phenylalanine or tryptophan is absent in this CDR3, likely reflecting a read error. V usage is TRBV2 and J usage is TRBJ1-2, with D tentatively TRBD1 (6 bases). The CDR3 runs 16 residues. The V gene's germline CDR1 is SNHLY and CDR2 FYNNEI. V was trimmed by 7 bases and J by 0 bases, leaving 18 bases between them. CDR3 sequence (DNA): TGTGCCAGCACCCGAGTGGACAGAGCTCCTAACTATGGCTACACCTCC. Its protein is CASTRVDRAPNYGYTS.

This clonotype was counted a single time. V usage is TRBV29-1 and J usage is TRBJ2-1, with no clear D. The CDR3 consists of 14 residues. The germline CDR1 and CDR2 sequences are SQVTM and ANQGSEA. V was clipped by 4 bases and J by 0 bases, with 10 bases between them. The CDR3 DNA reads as TGCAGCGTTGCGTCGTTGAGCTCCTACAATGAGCAGTTCTTC. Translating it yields CSVASLSSYNEQFF.

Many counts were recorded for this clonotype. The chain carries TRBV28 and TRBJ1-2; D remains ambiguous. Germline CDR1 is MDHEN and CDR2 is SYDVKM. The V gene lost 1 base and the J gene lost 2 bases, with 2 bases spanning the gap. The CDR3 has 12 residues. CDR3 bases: TGTGCCAGCAGTTTATACAACTATGGCTACACCTTC. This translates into CASSLYNYGYTF.

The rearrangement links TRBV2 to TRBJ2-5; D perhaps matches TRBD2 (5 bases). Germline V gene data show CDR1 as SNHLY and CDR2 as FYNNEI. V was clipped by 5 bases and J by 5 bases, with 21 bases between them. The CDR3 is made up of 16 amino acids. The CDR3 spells CASSYGVDPLRETQYF. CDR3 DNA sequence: TGTGCCAGCAGTTACGGGGTCGACCCACTTAGGGAGACCCAGTACTTC.

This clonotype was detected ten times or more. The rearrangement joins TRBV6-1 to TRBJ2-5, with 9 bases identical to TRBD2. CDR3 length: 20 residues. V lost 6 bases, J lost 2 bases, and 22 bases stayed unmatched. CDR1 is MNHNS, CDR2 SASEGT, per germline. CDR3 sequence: CASRILAGWATNALQETQYF. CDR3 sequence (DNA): TGTGCCAGCAGGATACTAGCGGGTTGGGCGACGAACGCTTTACAAGAGACCCAGTACTTC.

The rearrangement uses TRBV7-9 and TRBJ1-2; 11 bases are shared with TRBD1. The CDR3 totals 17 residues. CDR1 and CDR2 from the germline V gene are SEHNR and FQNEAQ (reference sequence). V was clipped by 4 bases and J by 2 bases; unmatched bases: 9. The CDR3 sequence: CASSSWTGGFSNYGYTF. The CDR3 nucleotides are TGTGCCAGCAGCTCCTGGACAGGGGGCTTCAGCAACTATGGCTACACCTTC.

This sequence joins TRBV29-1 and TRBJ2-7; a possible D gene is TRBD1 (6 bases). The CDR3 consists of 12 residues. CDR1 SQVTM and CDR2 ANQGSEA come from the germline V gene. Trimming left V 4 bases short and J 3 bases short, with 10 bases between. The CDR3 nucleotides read TGCAGCGTTGCGGACAGATACTACGAGCAGTACTTC. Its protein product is CSVADRYYEQYF.

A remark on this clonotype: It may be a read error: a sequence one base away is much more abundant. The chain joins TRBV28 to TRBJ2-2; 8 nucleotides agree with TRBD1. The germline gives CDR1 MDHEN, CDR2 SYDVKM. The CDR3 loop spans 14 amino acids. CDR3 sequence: CASRLTGATGELVF. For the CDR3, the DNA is TGTGCCAGCAGATTGACAGGGGCCACCGGGGAGCTGGTTTTT.

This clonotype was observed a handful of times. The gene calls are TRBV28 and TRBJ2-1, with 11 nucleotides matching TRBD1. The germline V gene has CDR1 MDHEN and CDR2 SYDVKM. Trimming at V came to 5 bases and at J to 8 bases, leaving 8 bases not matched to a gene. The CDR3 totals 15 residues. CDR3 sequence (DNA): TGTGCCAGCAGTGAAACCGGGACAGGGGGGGATGAGCAGTTCTTC. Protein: CASSETGTGGDEQFF.

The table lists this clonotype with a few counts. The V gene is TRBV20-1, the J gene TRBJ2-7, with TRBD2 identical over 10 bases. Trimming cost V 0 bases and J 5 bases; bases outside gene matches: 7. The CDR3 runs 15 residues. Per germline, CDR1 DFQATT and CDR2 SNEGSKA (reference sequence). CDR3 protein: CSARDRTSGTHEQYF. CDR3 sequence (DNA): TGCAGTGCTAGAGATCGAACTAGCGGGACCCACGAGCAGTACTTC.

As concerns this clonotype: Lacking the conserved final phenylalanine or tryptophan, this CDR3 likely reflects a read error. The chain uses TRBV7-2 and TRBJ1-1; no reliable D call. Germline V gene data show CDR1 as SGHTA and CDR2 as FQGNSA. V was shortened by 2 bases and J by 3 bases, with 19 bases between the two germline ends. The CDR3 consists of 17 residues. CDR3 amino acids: CASSLLLTRVMDTEAFL. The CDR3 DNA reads TGTGCCAGCAGCTTACTACTCACGAGGGTAATGGACACTGAAGCTTTCCTT.

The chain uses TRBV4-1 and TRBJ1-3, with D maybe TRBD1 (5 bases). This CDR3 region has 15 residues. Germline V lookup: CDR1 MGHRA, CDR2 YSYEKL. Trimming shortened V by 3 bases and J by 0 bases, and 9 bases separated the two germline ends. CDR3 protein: CASSHGTDSGNTIYF. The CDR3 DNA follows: TGCGCCAGCAGCCACGGGACGGACTCTGGAAACACCATATATTTT.

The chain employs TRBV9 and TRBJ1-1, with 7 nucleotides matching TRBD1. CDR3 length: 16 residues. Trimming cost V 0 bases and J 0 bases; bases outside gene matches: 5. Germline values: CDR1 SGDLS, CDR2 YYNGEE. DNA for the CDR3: TGTGCCAGCAGCGTAGCTGGGACAGCCATGAACACTGAAGCTTTCTTT. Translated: CASSVAGTAMNTEAFF.

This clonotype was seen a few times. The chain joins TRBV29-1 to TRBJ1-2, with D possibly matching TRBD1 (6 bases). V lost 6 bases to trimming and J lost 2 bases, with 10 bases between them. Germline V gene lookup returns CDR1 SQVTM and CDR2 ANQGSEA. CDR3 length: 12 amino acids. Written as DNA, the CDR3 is TGCAGCGTACGAACAGGGAACTATGGCTACACCTTC. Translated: CSVRTGNYGYTF.

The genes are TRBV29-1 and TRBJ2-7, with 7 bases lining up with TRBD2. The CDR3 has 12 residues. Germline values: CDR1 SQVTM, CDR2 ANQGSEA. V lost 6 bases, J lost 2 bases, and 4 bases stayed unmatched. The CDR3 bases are TGCAGCGTAGGGACTACGGCCTACGAGCAGTACTTC. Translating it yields CSVGTTAYEQYF.

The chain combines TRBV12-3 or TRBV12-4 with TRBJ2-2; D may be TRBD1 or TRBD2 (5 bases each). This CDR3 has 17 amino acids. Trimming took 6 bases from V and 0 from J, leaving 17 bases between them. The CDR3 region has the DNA TGTGCCAGCAGATGGGGGTTGGGCGTCGCGAACACCGGGGAGCTGTTTTTT. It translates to CASRWGLGVANTGELFF.

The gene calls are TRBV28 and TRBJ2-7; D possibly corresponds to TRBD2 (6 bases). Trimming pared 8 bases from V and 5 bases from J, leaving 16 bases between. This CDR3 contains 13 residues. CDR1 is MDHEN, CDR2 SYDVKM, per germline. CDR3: CASLLGGSDEQYF. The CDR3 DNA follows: TGTGCCAGCCTCCTGGGGGGTTCGGACGAGCAGTACTTC.

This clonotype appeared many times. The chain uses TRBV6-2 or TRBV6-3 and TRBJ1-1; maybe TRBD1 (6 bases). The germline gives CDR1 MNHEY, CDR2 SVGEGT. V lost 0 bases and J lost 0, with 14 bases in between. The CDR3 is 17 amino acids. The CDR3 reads CASSYSTPGVVNTEAFF. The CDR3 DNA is TGTGCCAGCAGTTACTCGACTCCAGGGGTGGTGAACACTGAAGCTTTCTTT.

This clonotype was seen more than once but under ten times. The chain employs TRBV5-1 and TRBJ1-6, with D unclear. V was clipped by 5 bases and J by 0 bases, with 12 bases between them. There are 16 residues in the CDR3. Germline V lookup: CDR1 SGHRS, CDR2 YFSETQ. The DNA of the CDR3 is TGCGCCAGCAGAGATCAAGGGAGCTCCTATAATTCACCCCTCCACTTT. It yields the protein CASRDQGSSYNSPLHF.

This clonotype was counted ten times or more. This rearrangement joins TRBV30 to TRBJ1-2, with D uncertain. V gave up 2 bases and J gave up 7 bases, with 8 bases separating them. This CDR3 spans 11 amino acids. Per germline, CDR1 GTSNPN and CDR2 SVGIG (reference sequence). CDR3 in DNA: TGTGCCTGGAGTTCGATTTCTGGCTACACCTTC. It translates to CAWSSISGYTF.

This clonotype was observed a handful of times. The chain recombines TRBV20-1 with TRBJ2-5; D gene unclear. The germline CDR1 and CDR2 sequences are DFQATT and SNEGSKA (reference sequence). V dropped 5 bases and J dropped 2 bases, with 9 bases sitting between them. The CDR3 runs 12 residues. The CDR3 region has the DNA TGCAGTGCTGATCCACGTCAAGAGACCCAGTACTTC. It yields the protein CSADPRQETQYF.

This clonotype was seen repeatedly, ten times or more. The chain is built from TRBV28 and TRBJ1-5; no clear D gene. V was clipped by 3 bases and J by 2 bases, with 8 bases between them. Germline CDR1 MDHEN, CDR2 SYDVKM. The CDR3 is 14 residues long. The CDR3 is CASSFTIGNQPQHF. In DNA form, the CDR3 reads TGTGCCAGCAGTTTCACAATAGGCAATCAGCCCCAGCATTTT.

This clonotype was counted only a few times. Here the CDR3 reads CASSPPSVPEGPLHF. CDR3 DNA sequence: TGTGCCAGCAGCCCTCCTTCCGTCCCGGAAGGACCCCTCCACTTT. This sequence joins TRBV4-2 and TRBJ1-6; D uncertain. Germline CDR1 reads LGHNA; CDR2 reads YNFKEQ. This CDR3 has 15 amino acids. Between the trimmed V and J ends, which lost 4 bases and 12 bases, there was a span of 19 bases.

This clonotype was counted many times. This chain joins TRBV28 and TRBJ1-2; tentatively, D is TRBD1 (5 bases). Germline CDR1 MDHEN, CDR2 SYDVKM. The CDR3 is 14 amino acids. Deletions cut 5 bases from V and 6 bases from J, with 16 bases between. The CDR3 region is CASSPGRRRDGYTF. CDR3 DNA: TGTGCCAGCAGTCCGGGACGTCGACGAGATGGCTACACCTTC.

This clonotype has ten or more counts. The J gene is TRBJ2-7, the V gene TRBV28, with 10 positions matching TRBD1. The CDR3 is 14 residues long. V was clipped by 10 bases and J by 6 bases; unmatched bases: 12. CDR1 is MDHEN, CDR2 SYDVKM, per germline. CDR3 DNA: TGTGCCATCAGGCCGGGGACAGGGGCTCGCGAGCAGTACTTC. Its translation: CAIRPGTGAREQYF.

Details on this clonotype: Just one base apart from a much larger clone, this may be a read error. This chain's CDR3 is CAGSSGTGGGYGYTF. The CDR3 bases are TGTGCCGGCAGCTCCGGGACAGGGGGCGGCTATGGCTACACCTTC. This chain links TRBV28 with TRBJ1-2, with 12 bases that match TRBD1. Germline-derived CDR1 and CDR2 are MDHEN and SYDVKM. The CDR3 has 15 amino acids.